This entry features one T cell receptor beta chain sequence. Its target is unknown. This sample is part of a study of cytomegalovirus exposure and HLA in healthy donors. Looking at the study overall: In terms of ancestry, the Caucasian-associated cluster contained roughly 80% of the roughly 400 genotyped donors.

General study points: Sequencing depth across donors, presence/absence analyses assumed, was roughly uniform. It was confirmed in vitro that a few of the CMV-associated chains were specific for CMV antigens.

The study ran its PCR with 60 Vbeta and 13 Jbeta primers. Libraries were prepared by immunoSEQ multiplex PCR; TCRdb keeps only in-frame clonotypes and omits some of them. Of about 160,000 clones in the sample, approximately 86% were seen once. With 2 bases removed from V and 0 bases from J, the gap between germline ends came to 20 bases. CDR1 is LNHNV and CDR2 is YYDKDF in the germline V gene (reference sequence). This CDR3 is 18 amino acids long. This chain uses TRBV15 with TRBJ2-7; possibly TRBD1 for D (6 bases). The sequencing sample was made of PBMCs. The TCR was taken from a woman aged 18-29 years in good health and CMV-seronegative. CDR3 DNA: TGTGCCACCAGCAGACTCCCCCATAAGGGGGTTGGCTCCTACGAGCAGTACTTC. The encoded protein is CATSRLPHKGVGSYEQYF.